These 8 T cell receptor beta chains were all obtained from the same sample, sequenced in a study of blood T cells in healthy people across ages. A J-beta primer mix and a sample-barcoded 5' primer were used in a second PCR of roughly 7 to 12 cycles. MiXCR was run by TCRdb on the 5' RACE reads, yielding one entry per CDR3 protein. The table shows roughly 680,000 distinct CDR3 sequences, with over 40% occurring only once. Sequencing was carried out using blood. These receptors came from a woman aged 80 or over in good health.

The table lists this clonotype with many counts. This chain joins TRBV5-1 and TRBJ2-1, with 10 bases fitting TRBD2. Unmatched junction bases numbered 9, after V lost 6 bases and J lost 6 bases. The CDR3 is made up of 15 amino acids. CDR1 and CDR2 (germline): SGHRS, YFSETQ. The CDR3 reads CASTRAGGSGNEQFF. The CDR3, as DNA: TGCGCCAGCACCCGAGCGGGAGGGTCGGGCAATGAGCAGTTCTTC.

A note on this clonotype: A much larger clone differs from this one at a single base, so this may be a read error. The rearrangement joins TRBV25-1 to TRBJ1-1; maybe TRBD1 (6 bases). The CDR3 loop spans 14 amino acids. Germline CDR1 MGHDK, CDR2 SYGVNS. CDR3 protein: CAGSHPDSNTEAFF. DNA of the CDR3: TGTGCCGGCAGCCACCCGGACAGCAACACTGAAGCTTTCTTT.

This clonotype was found many times. The chain couples TRBV12-3 or TRBV12-4 to TRBJ1-2, with D possibly being TRBD1 (5 bases). The germline V and J ends were trimmed by 6 bases and 5 bases, with 19 bases remaining between them. The CDR3 loop spans 15 amino acids. DNA for the CDR3: TGTGCCAGCAGAGCTACCGGGACGGCTTCTTATGGCTACACCTTC. Its translation is CASRATGTASYGYTF.

The genes are TRBV5-1 and TRBJ2-7; D possibly uses TRBD1 or TRBD2 (5 bases each). The J call may be faulty, since TRBJ2-5 better matches the DNA end. The CDR3 covers 14 residues. Germline V gene lookup returns CDR1 SGHRS and CDR2 YFSETQ. As DNA, the CDR3 is TGCGCCAGCAGCTTGGCACAGTGGGGGGAGACCCAGTACTTC. Its translation is CASSLAQWGETQYF.

The V and J genes are TRBV7-9 and TRBJ2-1; D perhaps matches TRBD1 (6 bases). There are 16 residues in the CDR3. The V and J ends lost 5 bases and 1 base respectively, with 15 bases between them. CDR1 SEHNR and CDR2 FQNEAQ come from the germline V gene (reference sequence). In DNA, the CDR3 is TGTGCCAGCAGCCCTCCCTACAGGGTTTCCTACAATGAGCAGTTCTTC. Translated, it gives CASSPPYRVSYNEQFF.

The chain combines TRBV7-9 with TRBJ1-5, with 7 nucleotides matching TRBD1. Germline CDR1 and CDR2: SEHNR and FQNEAQ (reference sequence). V was clipped by 0 bases and J by 4 bases; unmatched bases: 3. CDR3 size: 15 residues. The DNA for the CDR3 is TGTGCCAGCAGCTTAGCGGAGGGGGCTAATCAGCCCCAGCATTTT. Translated, it gives CASSLAEGANQPQHF.

A word on this clonotype: A much larger clone lies one base from this, so it may be a read error. The chain carries TRBV5-1 and TRBJ1-1; weak D call: TRBD1 (5 bases). CDR3 length equals 14 residues. Trimming took 4 bases from V and 10 from J, leaving 20 bases between them. Looked up from germline, CDR1 is SGHRS and CDR2 is YFSETQ. The CDR3 bases are TGCGCCAGCAGCATCGCCGGGACCGGTGCTGGAGCTTTCTTT. Translation gives CASSIAGTGAGAFF.

The chain uses TRBV25-1 and TRBJ2-7; 7 bases line up with TRBD1. CDR3 size: 14 residues. Trimming cost V 1 base and J 2 bases; bases outside gene matches: 2. CDR1 and CDR2 (germline): MGHDK, SYGVNS. The CDR3 spells CASSESGTAYEQYF. The DNA of the CDR3 is TGTGCCAGCAGTGAATCGGGGACAGCCTACGAGCAGTACTTC.